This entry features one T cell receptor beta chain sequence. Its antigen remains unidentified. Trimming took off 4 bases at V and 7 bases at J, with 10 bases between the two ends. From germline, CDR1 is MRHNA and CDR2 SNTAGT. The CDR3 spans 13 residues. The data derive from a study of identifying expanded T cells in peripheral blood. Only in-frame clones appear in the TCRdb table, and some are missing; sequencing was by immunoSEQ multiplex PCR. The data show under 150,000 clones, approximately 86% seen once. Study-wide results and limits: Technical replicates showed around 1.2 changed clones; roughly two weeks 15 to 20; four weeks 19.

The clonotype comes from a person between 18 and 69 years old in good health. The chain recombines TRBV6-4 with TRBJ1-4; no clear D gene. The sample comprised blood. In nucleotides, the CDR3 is TGTGCCAGCAGTGTTAACGACGGTGAAAAACTGTTTTTT. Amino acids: CASSVNDGEKLFF.